This T cell receptor beta chain came from a study of cytomegalovirus exposure and HLA in healthy donors. Use of 60 Vbeta and 13 Jbeta primers characterized the PCR. Clones were read by immunoSEQ multiplex PCR, and TCRdb kept only the in-frame ones, dropping some. This sample's table has about 130,000 clones. Per germline, CDR1 SGHDT and CDR2 YYEEEE. Unmatched junction bases numbered 5, after V lost 5 bases and J lost 6 bases. This CDR3 is built from 16 residues. Material for sequencing was PBMCs. The TCR originated in a man between 25 and 39 years old in good health and CMV-seronegative. The rearrangement uses TRBV5-6 and TRBJ2-2, with 15 bases aligning to TRBD2. CDR3 bases: TGTGCCAGCAGGAGAGGACTAGCGGGAGGGGCCGGGGAGCTGTTTTTT. Translation gives CASRRGLAGGAGELFF.